This T cell receptor (beta chain) originates from a study of shared clonotypes between healthy human individuals. Overall study findings and caveats: Generally, naive subsets (rather than memory subsets) showed larger estimated richness. An expected dependence of interdonor clonotype sharing on sequencing depth was noted. Non-shared clonotypes had lower generation probabilities than clonotypes shared by all four sorted-subset donors.

A single count supports this clone. Antigen unknown. The study enrolled healthy HIV-negative adults without recent acute infections or vaccinations as donors. Assay: immunoSEQ multiplex PCR; the TCRdb copy retains only in-frame clones and omits some. The sample includes some 2,400,000 clones, approximately 96% of them seen just once. V was clipped by 1 base and J by 0 bases; unmatched bases: 5. Germline V gene data show CDR1 as ENHRY and CDR2 as SYGVKD. The CDR3 is 17 residues long. The chain combines TRBV10-3 with TRBJ2-3; 9 bases are a match to TRBD2. The origin of this receptor is a man younger than 35 in good health. The sequenced sample was naive CD4+ T cells sorted from blood. As to subset: CD45RA+ positively selected. The CDR3 region is CAISEWIAGASTDTQYF. The CDR3 region has the DNA TGTGCCATCAGTGAGTGGATAGCGGGGGCTAGCACAGATACGCAGTATTTT.